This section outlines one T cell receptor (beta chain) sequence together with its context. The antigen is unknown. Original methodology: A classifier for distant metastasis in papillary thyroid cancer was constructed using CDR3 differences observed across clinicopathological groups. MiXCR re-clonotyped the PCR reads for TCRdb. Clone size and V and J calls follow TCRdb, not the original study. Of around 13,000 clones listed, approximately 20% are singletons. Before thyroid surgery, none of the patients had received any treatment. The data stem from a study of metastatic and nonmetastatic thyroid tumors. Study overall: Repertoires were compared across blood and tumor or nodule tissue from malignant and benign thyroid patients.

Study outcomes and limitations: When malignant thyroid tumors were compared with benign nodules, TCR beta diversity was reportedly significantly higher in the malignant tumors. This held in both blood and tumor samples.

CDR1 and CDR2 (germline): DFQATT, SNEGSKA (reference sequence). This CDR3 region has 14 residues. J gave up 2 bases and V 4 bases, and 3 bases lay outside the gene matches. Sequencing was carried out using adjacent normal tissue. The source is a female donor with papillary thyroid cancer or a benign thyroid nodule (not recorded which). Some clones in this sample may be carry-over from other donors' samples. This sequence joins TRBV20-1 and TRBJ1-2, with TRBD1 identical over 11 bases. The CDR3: CSATRDRGNYGYTF. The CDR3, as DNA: TGCAGTGCTACCCGGGACAGGGGGAACTATGGCTACACCTTC.